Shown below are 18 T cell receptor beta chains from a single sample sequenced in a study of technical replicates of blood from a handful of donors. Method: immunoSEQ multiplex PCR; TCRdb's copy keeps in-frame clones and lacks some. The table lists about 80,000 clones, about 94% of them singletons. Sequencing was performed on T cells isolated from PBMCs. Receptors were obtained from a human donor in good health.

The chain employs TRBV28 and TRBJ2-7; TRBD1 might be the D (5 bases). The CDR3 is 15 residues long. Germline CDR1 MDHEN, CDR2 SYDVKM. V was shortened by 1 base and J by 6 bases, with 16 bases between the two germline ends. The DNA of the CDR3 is TGTGCCAGCAGTTTATCATCAGGGTATGCGGCCGAGCAGTACTTC. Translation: CASSLSSGYAAEQYF.

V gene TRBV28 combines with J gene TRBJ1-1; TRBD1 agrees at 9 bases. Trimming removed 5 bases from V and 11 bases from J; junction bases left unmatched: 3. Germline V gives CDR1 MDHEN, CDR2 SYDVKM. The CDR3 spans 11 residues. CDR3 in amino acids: CASSPDRGAFF. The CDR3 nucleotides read TGTGCCAGCAGTCCAGACAGGGGGGCTTTCTTT.

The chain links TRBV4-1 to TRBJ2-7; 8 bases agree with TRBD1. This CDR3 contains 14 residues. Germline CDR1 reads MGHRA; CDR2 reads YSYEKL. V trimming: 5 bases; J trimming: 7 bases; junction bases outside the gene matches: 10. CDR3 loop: CASSGHGQGEEQYF. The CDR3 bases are TGCGCCAGCAGCGGTCACGGACAGGGAGAGGAGCAGTACTTC.

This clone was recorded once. The DNA of the CDR3 is TGTGCCTGGAGTGTTGCGAGCGGGAGGCGGGAGCAGTACTTC. Translation: CAWSVASGRREQYF. The rearrangement uses TRBV30 and TRBJ2-7, with TRBD2 matching over 9 bases. Germline values: CDR1 GTSNPN, CDR2 SVGIG (reference sequence). The CDR3 runs to 14 residues. Losses at the gene ends were 0 bases for V and 7 bases for J; bases not matched to a gene: 7.

CDR3 in amino acids: CASGRTGWDEKLFF. The DNA of the CDR3 is TGTGCCAGCGGACGGACAGGGTGGGATGAAAAACTGTTTTTT. The V gene is TRBV25-1, the J gene TRBJ1-4; 8 nucleotides align to TRBD1. Germline loops: CDR1 MGHDK, CDR2 SYGVNS. V trimming: 8 bases; J trimming: 6 bases; junction bases outside the gene matches: 8. The CDR3 contains 14 residues.

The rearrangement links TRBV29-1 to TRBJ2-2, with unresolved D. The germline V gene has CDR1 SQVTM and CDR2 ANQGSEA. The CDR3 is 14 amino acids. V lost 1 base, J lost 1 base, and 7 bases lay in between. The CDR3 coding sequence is TGCAGCGTTGAAGGCGACTTGAACACCGGGGAGCTGTTTTTT. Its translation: CSVEGDLNTGELFF.

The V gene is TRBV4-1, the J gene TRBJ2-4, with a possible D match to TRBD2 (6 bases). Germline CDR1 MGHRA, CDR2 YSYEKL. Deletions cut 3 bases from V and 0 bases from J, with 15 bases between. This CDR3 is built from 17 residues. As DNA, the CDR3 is TGCGCCAGCAGCCATGGGGGGACGCTTCTAGCCAAAAACATTCAGTACTTC. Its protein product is CASSHGGTLLAKNIQYF.

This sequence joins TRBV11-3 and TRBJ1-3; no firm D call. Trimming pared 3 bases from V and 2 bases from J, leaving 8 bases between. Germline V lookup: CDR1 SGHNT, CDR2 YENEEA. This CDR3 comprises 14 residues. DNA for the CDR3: TGTGCCAGCAGCTTCGGGGATCCTGGAAACACCATATATTTT. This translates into CASSFGDPGNTIYF.

The CDR3 reads CASSLSIGTDTQYF. The CDR3 nucleotides are TGTGCCAGCAGCTTATCGATCGGGACAGATACGCAGTATTTT. This chain links TRBV7-8 with TRBJ2-3; no reliable D call. The germline V gene encodes CDR1 SGHVS and CDR2 FQNEAQ. There are 14 residues in the CDR3. Trimming cost V 2 bases and J 3 bases, with 9 bases left between them.

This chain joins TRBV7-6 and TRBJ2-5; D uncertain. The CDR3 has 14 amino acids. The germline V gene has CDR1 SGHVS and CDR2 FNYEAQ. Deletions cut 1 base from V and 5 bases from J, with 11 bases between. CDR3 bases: TGTGCCAGCAGCTTAGAGGCAGGATGGGAGACCCAGTACTTC. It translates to CASSLEAGWETQYF. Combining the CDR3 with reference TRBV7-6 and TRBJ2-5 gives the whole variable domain GAGVSQSPRYKVTKRGQDVALRCDPISGHVSLYWYRQALGQGPEFLTYFNYEAQQDKSGLPNDRFSAERPEGSISTLTIQRTEQRDSAMYRCASSLEAGWETQYFGPGTRLLVL.

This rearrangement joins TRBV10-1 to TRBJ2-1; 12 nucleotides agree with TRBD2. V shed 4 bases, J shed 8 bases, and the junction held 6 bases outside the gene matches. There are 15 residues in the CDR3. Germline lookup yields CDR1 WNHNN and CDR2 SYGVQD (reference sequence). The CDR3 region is CASSVRLAGGDEQFF. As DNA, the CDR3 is TGCGCCAGCAGTGTCCGTCTAGCGGGAGGGGATGAGCAGTTCTTC.

The CDR3 here is CASSYNQGGGTEAFF. As DNA, the CDR3 is TGCGCCAGCAGCTACAACCAGGGGGGCGGAACTGAAGCTTTCTTT. The J gene is TRBJ1-1, the V gene TRBV5-1; 7 bases align to TRBD1. The CDR3 has 15 residues. Unmatched junction bases numbered 10, after V lost 3 bases and J lost 5 bases. The germline gives CDR1 SGHRS, CDR2 YFSETQ.

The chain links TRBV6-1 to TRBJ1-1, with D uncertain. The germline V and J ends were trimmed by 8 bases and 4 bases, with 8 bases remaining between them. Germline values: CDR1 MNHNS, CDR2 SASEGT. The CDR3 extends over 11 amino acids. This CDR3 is CASSRSTEAFF. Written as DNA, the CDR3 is TGTGCCAGCTCGAGGTCCACTGAAGCTTTCTTT.

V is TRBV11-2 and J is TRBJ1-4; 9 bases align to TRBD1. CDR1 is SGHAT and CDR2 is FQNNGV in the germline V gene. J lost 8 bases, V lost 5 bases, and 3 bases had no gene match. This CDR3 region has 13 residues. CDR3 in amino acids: CASSQGTGEKLFF. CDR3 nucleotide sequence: TGTGCCAGCAGCCAAGGGACAGGGGAAAAACTGTTTTTT.

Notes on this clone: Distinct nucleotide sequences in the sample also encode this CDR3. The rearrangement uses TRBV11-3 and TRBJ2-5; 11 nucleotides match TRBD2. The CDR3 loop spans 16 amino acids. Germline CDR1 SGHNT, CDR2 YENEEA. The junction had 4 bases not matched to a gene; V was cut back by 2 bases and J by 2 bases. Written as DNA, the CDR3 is TGTGCCAGCAGCTTACGGGGGACTAGCGGTCAAGAGACCCAGTACTTC. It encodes CASSLRGTSGQETQYF.

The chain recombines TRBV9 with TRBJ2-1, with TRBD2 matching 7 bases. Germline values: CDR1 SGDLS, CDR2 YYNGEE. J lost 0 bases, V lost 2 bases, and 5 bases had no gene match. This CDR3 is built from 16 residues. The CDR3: CASSVVAGSSYNEQFF. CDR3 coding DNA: TGTGCCAGCAGCGTTGTAGCGGGCAGCTCCTACAATGAGCAGTTCTTC.

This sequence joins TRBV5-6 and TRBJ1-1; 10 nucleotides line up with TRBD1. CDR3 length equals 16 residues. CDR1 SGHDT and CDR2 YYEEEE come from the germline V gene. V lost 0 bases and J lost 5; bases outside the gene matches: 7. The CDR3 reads CASSLVGAGQGTEAFF. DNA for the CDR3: TGTGCCAGCAGCTTGGTTGGGGCGGGACAGGGGACTGAAGCTTTCTTT.

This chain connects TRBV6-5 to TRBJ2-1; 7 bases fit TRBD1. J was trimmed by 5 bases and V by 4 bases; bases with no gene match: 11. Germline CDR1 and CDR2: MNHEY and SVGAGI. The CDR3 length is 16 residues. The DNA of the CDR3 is TGTGCCAGCAGTTCTTTCCGGAGACAGGGAGACAATGAGCAGTTCTTC. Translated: CASSSFRRQGDNEQFF.